One and the same sample provided the 2 T cell receptor beta chains below, sequenced in a study of PD-1 blockade in classical Hodgkin lymphoma. Data came from immunoSEQ multiplex PCR; TCRdb stores just in-frame clones and leaves some out. The sample has around 20,000 clones, just over 75% seen once. The patients all showed relapse after autologous stem cell transplantation, while their brentuximab vedotin exposure varied. Sequences were derived from peripheral blood mononuclear cells (PBMCs), sampled before the second cycle of nivolumab. The receptors come from a human donor with classical Hodgkin lymphoma.

The gene calls are TRBV10-3 and TRBJ1-5, with a weak D call TRBD1 (5 bases). This CDR3 contains 12 residues. Trimming left V 10 bases short and J 4 bases short, with 11 bases between. Germline CDR1 ENHRY, CDR2 SYGVKD. The CDR3 DNA reads as TGTGCCAGTGCCGAGGGGAATCAGCCCCAGCATTTT. Its protein is CASAEGNQPQHF.

The chain couples TRBV7-9 to TRBJ2-4; unclear D gene. Trimming took off 5 bases at V and 0 bases at J, with 11 bases between the two ends. This CDR3 region has 15 residues. Germline V gene data show CDR1 as SEHNR and CDR2 as FQNEAQ (reference sequence). The CDR3 is CASSPSESAKNIQYF. The CDR3 DNA follows: TGTGCCAGCAGCCCGAGTGAGTCAGCCAAAAACATTCAGTACTTC.